The T cell receptor beta chain under discussion was sequenced for a study of blood T cell repertoires in COVID-19. In germline, CDR1 is KGHDR, CDR2 SFDVKD. The V end lost 6 bases, the J end lost 5 bases, and 9 bases lay between the germline ends. The CDR3 runs to 12 residues. The recovered donors of Cohort 3 showed two negative PCRs, clearance, or symptom resolution. The repertoire was sequenced with immunoSEQ multiplex PCR; TCRdb's copy has only in-frame clones and lacks some. The sample carries more than 250,000 clones, 70% to 90% recorded once. J is TRBJ1-2 and V is TRBV24-1; D is uncertain. This clonotype originated in a man in his thirties or forties who had recovered from COVID-19. The sample comprised PBMCs or T cells enriched from blood (not recorded which). The CDR3 region is CATSLSGYGYTF. CDR3 nucleotides: TGTGCCACCAGTTTATCGGGGTATGGCTACACCTTC.